The clone carrying this T cell receptor beta chain was detected many times. Antigen unknown. TCR beta VDJ combinations and CDR3 sequences were profiled from genomic DNA. From the reads, TCRdb called clonotypes with MiXCR, one entry per CDR3 protein. The data show some 120,000 distinct CDR3 sequences, about 46% seen once. This sample was included in a study of CD8+CD57+ T cells in acquired aplastic anemia. At the level of the study: Healthy-donor CD4+ cells averaged around 10 million reads.

Study results and caveats: There were over 25 CD8+ CDR3 sequences that occurred in both patients and controls.

CDR3 length: 16 amino acids. Per germline, CDR1 ENHRY and CDR2 SYGVKD. V was clipped by 0 bases and J by 2 bases, with 14 bases between them. The chain links TRBV10-3 to TRBJ2-7; TRBD1 or TRBD2 may be the D gene (6 bases each). Source material: sorted CD4+, CD8+, or CD8+CD57+ T cells (not recorded which) from PBMCs. This sequence was found in a human donor in good health, serving as a control. The CDR3 loop is CAISESGGRPAYEQYF. CDR3 DNA: TGTGCCATCAGTGAGTCGGGGGGCCGTCCGGCCTACGAGCAGTACTTC.